The following is a T cell receptor (beta chain) sequence with its context. This specimen comes from a study of blood T cell repertoires in COVID-19. For the study at large: Whether acute or convalescent, the COVID-19 samples came from the United States, Italy and Spain. T cells, B-cell-depleted T cells, or PBMCs supplied cDNA or gDNA.

The authors' processing: The assay estimated nucleated cells by amplifying reference gene primers. Using immunoSEQ multiplex PCR, the repertoire was profiled, and TCRdb retains in-frame clones only, with some absent. Clone size and V and J calls were adopted from that table, with D and trimming inferred from the DNA. The data contain roughly 230,000 clones, roughly 84% of them seen just once; the ten biggest clones take up 3.6%. The V and J ends lost 2 bases and 0 bases respectively, with 4 bases between them. The CDR3 extends over 13 amino acids. Germline V gene sequence: CDR1 SGHKS, CDR2 YYEKEE (reference sequence).

The genes are TRBV5-5 and TRBJ2-3; no reliable D call. Sequencing was performed on peripheral blood. The receptor was derived from a woman of 80 years or more with acute or convalescent COVID-19. CDR3 residues: CASSFGSTDTQYF. The CDR3 nucleotides are TGTGCCAGCAGCTTTGGCAGCACAGATACGCAGTATTTT.